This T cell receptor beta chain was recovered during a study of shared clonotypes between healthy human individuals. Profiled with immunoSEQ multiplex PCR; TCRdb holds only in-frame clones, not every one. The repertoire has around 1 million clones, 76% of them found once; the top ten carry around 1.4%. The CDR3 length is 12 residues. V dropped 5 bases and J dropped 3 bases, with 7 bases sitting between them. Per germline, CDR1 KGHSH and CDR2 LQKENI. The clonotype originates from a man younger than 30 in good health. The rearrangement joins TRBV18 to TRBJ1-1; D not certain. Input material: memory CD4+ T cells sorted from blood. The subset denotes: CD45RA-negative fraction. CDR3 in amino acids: CASSFSDTEAFF. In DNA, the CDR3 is TGTGCCAGCTCATTCTCGGACACTGAAGCTTTCTTT.